The 9 T cell receptor beta chains listed next were all sequenced from one sample in a study of blood T cells in healthy people across ages (dated by TCRdb to the mid-2010s). Libraries were prepared through 5' RACE. TCRdb records Illumina HiSeq 2500 as the sequencer. A second PCR of about 6 to 11 cycles was run with a J-beta primer mix and a sample-barcoded 5' primer. The public reads were run again by TCRdb, first through fastp at Q25 and then through MiXCR, and only productive beta chains were kept. Identical CDR3 proteins give one entry, which carries the most common genes and DNA. This sample lists about 720,000 distinct CDR3 sequences; 20% to 25% were detected once. The ten largest clones capture 3% to 4.5% of the sample. These data also formed part of another study, on T cells of mothers and their children.

Sequenced input: blood. These receptors all stem from a boy aged 5-17 years in good health.

The rearrangement joins TRBV29-1 to TRBJ1-1; D perhaps matches TRBD1 (6 bases). This CDR3 spans 14 amino acids. Germline V gene lookup returns CDR1 SQVTM and CDR2 ANQGSEA. Trimming removed 6 bases from V and 0 bases from J, with 14 bases in between. The CDR3 loop is CSVRGRLMNTEAFF. CDR3 DNA sequence: TGCAGCGTGCGGGGGCGGTTAATGAACACTGAAGCTTTCTTT.

This chain joins TRBV12-3 or TRBV12-4 and TRBJ2-2; perhaps TRBD1 as D (5 bases). The CDR3 runs 14 residues. V was cut by 6 bases and J by 6 bases, with 14 bases left in between. The CDR3 DNA follows: TGTGCCAGCAGCCCACCTTTAGGGGCCGGGGAGCTGTTTTTT. Translation gives CASSPPLGAGELFF.

V is TRBV2 and J is TRBJ2-3; tentatively, D is TRBD1 or TRBD2 (6 bases each). The germline V and J ends were trimmed by 4 bases and 3 bases, with 17 bases remaining between them. The CDR3 has 16 residues. Germline V gene sequence: CDR1 SNHLY, CDR2 FYNNEI. Here the CDR3 DNA reads TGTGCCAGCAGTGTTCCCCTGGGGGGCGGAACAGATACGCAGTATTTT. It is translated as CASSVPLGGGTDTQYF.

This clonotype was detected a few times. This chain joins TRBV6-2 or TRBV6-3 and TRBJ2-1, with 11 bases matching TRBD2. The length of the CDR3 is 15 residues. V lost 2 bases, J lost 5 bases, and 2 bases stayed unmatched. Per the germline V gene, CDR1 is MNHEY and CDR2 is SVGEGT. CDR3 region: CASSYELAGDNEQFF. The CDR3 DNA follows: TGTGCCAGCAGTTACGAACTAGCGGGAGACAATGAGCAGTTCTTC.

V and J are TRBV7-9 and TRBJ2-5; D might be TRBD1 or TRBD2, each matching 6 bases. Germline loops: CDR1 SEHNR, CDR2 FQNEAQ (reference sequence). Between the trimmed V and J ends, which lost 1 base and 5 bases, there was a span of 11 bases. This CDR3 comprises 14 residues. The CDR3 nucleotides read TGTGCCAGCAGCTTAGTTCGGGGGCCGGAGACCCAGTACTTC. Its translation is CASSLVRGPETQYF.

The chain carries TRBV29-1 and TRBJ2-1, with unresolved D. Per the germline V gene, CDR1 is SQVTM and CDR2 is ANQGSEA. This CDR3 contains 12 residues. The V gene lost 3 bases and the J gene lost 8 bases, with 11 bases spanning the gap. CDR3 in DNA: TGCAGCGTTGAGTCGGTAGTGGATGAGCAGTTCTTC. This translates into CSVESVVDEQFF.

This chain uses TRBV29-1 with TRBJ2-7, with D possibly being TRBD2 (5 bases). This CDR3 comprises 11 residues. CDR1 and CDR2 from the germline V gene are SQVTM and ANQGSEA. The CDR3 sequence is CAGSADLEQYF. The CDR3 DNA follows: TGCGCTGGGAGCGCGGATCTGGAGCAGTACTTC.

This clonotype turned up a few times. The chain couples TRBV9 to TRBJ2-1, with TRBD2 matching over 13 bases. CDR1 is SGDLS, CDR2 YYNGEE, per germline. V lost 3 bases, J lost 0 bases, and 6 bases stayed unmatched. The CDR3 loop spans 18 amino acids. The CDR3 DNA sequence: TGTGCCAGCAGCGCGGGACTAGCGGGGAACCCCTCCTACAATGAGCAGTTCTTC. Its translation is CASSAGLAGNPSYNEQFF.

This clonotype was picked up a small number of times. The rearrangement joins TRBV20-1 to TRBJ2-5; 12 bases fit TRBD2. The germline CDR1 and CDR2 sequences are DFQATT and SNEGSKA (reference sequence). The junction had 9 bases not matched to a gene; V was cut back by 0 bases and J by 1 base. The CDR3 has 18 amino acids. The chain's CDR3 is CSARDLLAGGTLQETQYF. CDR3 DNA sequence: TGCAGTGCTAGAGATCTCCTAGCGGGGGGGACACTCCAAGAGACCCAGTACTTC.